The entry that follows covers one TCR beta chain sequence. The antigen is not known. The source of the sample is a study of CXCR3-negative and CXCR3-positive naive CD8 T cells. Study findings and constraints: In CXCR3-positive naive cells, the TRB CDR3s were more hydrophobic than in CXCR3-negative naive cells.

The authors made the TRB cDNA libraries by 5' RACE using UMI labels. Reprocessing the 5' RACE reads, TCRdb reports a single entry for every CDR3 protein and omits DNA. The listing contains around 140,000 distinct CDR3 sequences. The germline CDR1 and CDR2 sequences are DFQATT and SNEGSKA (reference sequence). The length of the CDR3 is 15 residues. The source is a human donor in good health. Some clones in this sample may be carry-over from other donors' samples. Sequencing used naive CXCR3+ CD8+ T cells from blood. The subset is: CD45RO-CCR7+CD27+CD95- naive CD8+ T cells expressing CXCR3 (TNR3+). V is TRBV20-1 and J is TRBJ2-7; TCRdb outputs TRBD1, but without DNA this stays unchecked. This chain's CDR3 is CSARDLGGGPYEQYF.